A single sample is the source of the 23 T cell receptor beta chains below, sequenced in a study of shared clonotypes between healthy human individuals. Libraries were prepared by immunoSEQ multiplex PCR; TCRdb keeps only in-frame clonotypes and omits some of them. The repertoire includes about 1.1 million clones, approximately 80% of them detected once, and about 0.94% sits in the top ten. The sample comprised memory CD4+ T cells from PBMCs. Documented subset: CD45RA-negative fraction. These receptors came from a young man in good health. Some clones in this sample may be carry-over from other donors' samples.

The CDR3, as DNA: TGTGCCAGCAGCCGCTCGGGACAGGGAGAAAGGCAGCCCCAGCATTTT. Amino acids: CASSRSGQGERQPQHF. This chain uses TRBV28 with TRBJ1-5; 9 bases are shared with TRBD1. This CDR3 comprises 16 residues. J was trimmed by 7 bases and V by 6 bases; bases with no gene match: 13. Germline V gives CDR1 MDHEN, CDR2 SYDVKM.

This sequence joins TRBV4-1 and TRBJ1-5; D gene unclear. This CDR3 region has 13 residues. Germline V gene sequence: CDR1 MGHRA, CDR2 YSYEKL. The V end lost 2 bases, the J end lost 1 base, and 3 bases lay between the germline ends. The CDR3 DNA reads TGCGCCAGCAGCCAACAGAGCAATCAGCCCCAGCATTTT. It yields the protein CASSQQSNQPQHF.

The rearrangement uses TRBV7-8 and TRBJ2-3; D is unresolved. V dropped 6 bases and J dropped 4 bases, with 11 bases sitting between them. CDR1 and CDR2 from the germline V gene are SGHVS and FQNEAQ. The CDR3 spans 13 residues. The CDR3 loop reads CASRRRASDTQYF. The CDR3 nucleotides read TGTGCCAGCAGGAGAAGGGCGTCAGATACGCAGTATTTT.

The gene calls are TRBV29-1 and TRBJ2-2, with a possible D match to TRBD2 (6 bases). Germline V CDR1 and CDR2: SQVTM, ANQGSEA. V was cut by 7 bases and J by 2 bases, with 20 bases left in between. The CDR3 runs to 16 residues. The chain's CDR3 is CSAEGSGLLNTGELFF. DNA of the CDR3: TGCAGCGCAGAAGGGTCGGGACTCCTCAACACCGGGGAGCTGTTTTTT.

V and J are TRBV6-1 and TRBJ1-2; a weak D match, TRBD1 (5 bases). The V end was cut by 11 bases, the J end by 4 bases, with 14 bases between. This CDR3 has 12 residues. The germline CDR1 and CDR2 sequences are MNHNS and SASEGT. CDR3 loop: CAGQQALYGYTF. CDR3 bases: TGTGCCGGGCAACAGGCGCTCTATGGCTACACCTTC.

The chain joins TRBV28 to TRBJ2-2; D gene uncertain. Germline CDR1 is MDHEN and CDR2 is SYDVKM. Trimming shortened V by 3 bases and J by 10 bases, and 12 bases separated the two germline ends. CDR3 length: 13 residues. Here the CDR3 reads CASSLLAGEELFF. For the CDR3, the DNA is TGTGCCAGCAGTTTGTTAGCTGGGGAGGAGCTGTTTTTT.

The CDR3 sequence is CASSELGQGNLETQYF. CDR3 coding DNA: TGTGCCAGCAGTGAGCTGGGACAGGGGAATTTGGAGACCCAGTACTTC. The chain carries TRBV25-1 and TRBJ2-5, with 10 bases fitting TRBD1. Losses at the gene ends were 3 bases for V and 5 bases for J; bases not matched to a gene: 9. The CDR3 is made up of 16 amino acids. Germline V gene sequence: CDR1 MGHDK, CDR2 SYGVNS.

V and J are TRBV10-3 and TRBJ2-7; 10 bases align to TRBD1. Germline CDR1 is ENHRY and CDR2 is SYGVKD. The CDR3 extends over 14 amino acids. V gave up 4 bases and J gave up 5 bases; unmatched junction bases: 5. The CDR3 region is CAISGGTGEDEQYF. DNA for the CDR3: TGTGCCATCAGTGGCGGGACAGGGGAAGACGAGCAGTACTTC.

This chain joins TRBV28 and TRBJ2-7, with D perhaps TRBD2 (7 bases). V was trimmed by 4 bases and J by 6 bases, leaving 19 bases between them. The CDR3 spans 15 residues. CDR1 MDHEN and CDR2 SYDVKM come from the germline V gene. CDR3 sequence: CASSWGRGGSGEQYF. CDR3 sequence (DNA): TGTGCCAGCAGTTGGGGGCGGGGCGGGAGCGGCGAGCAGTACTTC.

On this clone itself: Other DNA variants within this sample encode the same CDR3. This chain links TRBV5-1 with TRBJ2-1; TRBD1 is a possible D gene (5 bases). The V end lost 2 bases, the J end lost 4 bases, and 7 bases lay between the germline ends. The germline gives CDR1 SGHRS, CDR2 YFSETQ. The CDR3 has 13 residues. CDR3 in DNA: TGCGCCAGCAGCTTAACAGGATACAATGAGCAGTTCTTC. Translating gives CASSLTGYNEQFF.

This clone appeared a single time. The gene calls are TRBV29-1 and TRBJ2-5; D uncertain. V gave up 0 bases and J gave up 4 bases, with 9 bases separating them. CDR3 length: 13 amino acids. Looked up from germline, CDR1 is SQVTM and CDR2 is ANQGSEA. CDR3 bases: TGCAGCGTTGAAGAAGCGATCGCAGAGACCCAGTACTTC. It translates to CSVEEAIAETQYF.

The gene calls are TRBV2 and TRBJ2-7; TRBD2 aligns across 8 bases. Germline V lookup: CDR1 SNHLY, CDR2 FYNNEI. This CDR3 is 15 amino acids long. The V and J ends lost 6 bases and 0 bases, in that order; junction bases with no gene match: 7. In nucleotides, the CDR3 is TGTGCCAGCAGACGCAGCGGGGGTATCTCCTACGAGCAGTACTTC. Translated: CASRRSGGISYEQYF.

The chain is built from TRBV5-5 and TRBJ2-7; TRBD1 matches at 7 bases. CDR1 and CDR2 (germline): SGHKS, YYEKEE (reference sequence). This CDR3 has 14 residues. V gave up 6 bases and J gave up 2 bases; unmatched junction bases: 8. CDR3 amino acids: CASTKTTGAYEQYF. In DNA, the CDR3 is TGTGCCAGCACGAAGACCACAGGGGCCTACGAGCAGTACTTC.

The chain recombines TRBV2 with TRBJ1-1, with D possibly matching TRBD1 (6 bases). CDR1 and CDR2 from the germline V gene are SNHLY and FYNNEI. CDR3 length: 15 residues. The ends were cut back, 6 bases at V and 1 base at J, with 15 bases in the middle. The CDR3 DNA follows: TGTGCCAGCAGGAACCAACAGGGAGGGAACACTGAAGCTTTCTTT. Encoded protein: CASRNQQGGNTEAFF.

The CDR3: CASSFRGWQQYF. The CDR3 coding sequence is TGTGCCAGTAGTTTTAGGGGCTGGCAGCAGTACTTC. The chain has TRBV19 and TRBJ2-7; weak D call: TRBD1 (5 bases). Germline V gene sequence: CDR1 LNHDA, CDR2 SQIVND (reference sequence). The CDR3 is 12 residues long. V dropped 5 bases and J dropped 8 bases, with 13 bases sitting between them.

As DNA, the CDR3 is TGTGCCAGCAGTCTCACGGGGCTATTAAATGAGCAGTTCTTC. Translation: CASSLTGLLNEQFF. The chain joins TRBV7-2 to TRBJ2-1; D could derive from TRBD1 or TRBD2 (5 bases each). The CDR3 contains 14 residues. The V end lost 6 bases, the J end lost 7 bases, and 16 bases lay between the germline ends. In germline, CDR1 is SGHTA, CDR2 FQGNSA. Based on the CDR3 plus reference TRBV7-2 and TRBJ2-1, the full variable domain is GAGVSQSPSNKVTEKGKDVELRCDPISGHTALYWYRQSLGQGLEFLIYFQGNSAPDKSGLPSDRFSAERTGGSVSTLTIQRTQQEDSAVYLCASSLTGLLNEQFFGPGTRLTVL.

This clone has more than one count but fewer than ten. At one end the junction does not follow the germline gene, possibly because of a read error. V gene TRBV6-5 combines with J gene TRBJ2-7; D remains ambiguous. The CDR3 length is 10 residues. Germline loops: CDR1 MNHEY, CDR2 SVGAGI. Written as DNA, the CDR3 is TGTGCCAGCAGTTACTCGACAATCCAGTTC. This translates into CASSYSTIQF.

The CDR3 DNA reads as TGTGCCAGCAGTAAAACGACAGGTTCAGAACATCAGCCCCAGCATTTT. Encoded protein: CASSKTTGSEHQPQHF. The chain is built from TRBV25-1 and TRBJ1-5; D possibly corresponds to TRBD1 (6 bases). CDR1 is MGHDK and CDR2 is SYGVNS in the germline V gene. The CDR3 sequence is 16 residues long. Trimming pared 5 bases from V and 5 bases from J, leaving 19 bases between.

This chain joins TRBV4-1 and TRBJ2-5, with D unresolved. Germline V gene data show CDR1 as MGHRA and CDR2 as YSYEKL. The ends were cut back, 1 base at V and 4 bases at J, with 10 bases in the middle. The CDR3 runs 14 residues. CDR3 DNA sequence: TGCGCCAGCAGCCAAGGTCGAGGCGGAGAGACCCAGTACTTC. It yields the protein CASSQGRGGETQYF.

This rearrangement joins TRBV5-4 to TRBJ2-1; weak D call: TRBD2 (6 bases). The germline V and J ends were trimmed by 4 bases and 4 bases, with 15 bases remaining between them. The CDR3 has 15 residues. Germline assignment: CDR1 SGHNT and CDR2 YYREEE (reference sequence). The DNA of the CDR3 is TGTGCCAGCAGCGCGGGACCCGGGTCGTACAATGAGCAGTTCTTC. It translates to CASSAGPGSYNEQFF.

This sequence joins TRBV28 and TRBJ1-1; 10 bases align to TRBD1. The CDR3 loop spans 21 amino acids. CDR1 and CDR2 from the germline V gene are MDHEN and SYDVKM. The J segment lost 0 bases and the V segment lost 5 bases, leaving 21 bases of the junction unmatched. The CDR3 nucleotides read TGTGCCAGCAGTCTTCCCGCGGGACAGGGGACCCGGATCCCCATGAACACTGAAGCTTTCTTT. Amino acids: CASSLPAGQGTRIPMNTEAFF.

J is TRBJ1-2 and V is TRBV7-2, with D perhaps TRBD1 (5 bases). Trimming took off 1 base at V and 2 bases at J, with 8 bases between the two ends. The CDR3 is 14 residues long. From germline, CDR1 is SGHTA and CDR2 FQGNSA. As DNA, the CDR3 is TGTGCCAGCAGCTTAGTCGCAGGGAACTATGGCTACACCTTC. Amino acids: CASSLVAGNYGYTF.

The V and J genes are TRBV10-3 and TRBJ2-7; 7 bases agree with TRBD1. This CDR3 spans 13 amino acids. Germline-derived CDR1 and CDR2 are ENHRY and SYGVKD. The junction had 4 bases not matched to a gene; V was cut back by 6 bases and J by 2 bases. The chain's CDR3 is CAIRRDSTYEQYF. In nucleotides, the CDR3 is TGTGCCATCAGACGGGACAGCACCTACGAGCAGTACTTC.